This T cell receptor (beta chain) is from a study of T cells in Graves' hyperthyroidism and ophthalmopathy. Study-wide points: Within blood appeared most thyroid clonotypes that had expanded above 0.001.

Template material for amplifying TCR beta CDR3 regions consisted of RNA transcripts. First-round RT-PCR with HTBI primers amplified the TCR CDR3 region. One entry per CDR3 protein results from TCRdb running MiXCR on the multiplex PCR reads. The data hold around 300,000 distinct CDR3 sequences, with about an eighth observed a single time. A remark on this clonotype: Its antigen remains unidentified.

Germline CDR1 reads LNHDA; CDR2 reads SQIVND (reference sequence). This CDR3 comprises 14 residues. Trimming removed 5 bases from V and 5 bases from J, with 13 bases in between. Sequences were obtained from blood. V usage is TRBV19 and J usage is TRBJ1-5, with D possibly TRBD1 on 6 matching bases. This sequence originates from a woman aged 40 to 50 with Graves' ophthalmopathy. The CDR3 region has the DNA TGTGCCAGTAGTGTCAGGGGCGGGTATCAGCCCCAGCATTTT. Protein product: CASSVRGGYQPQHF.